This T cell receptor (beta chain) derives from a study of blood T cells in healthy people across ages. A second about 6 to 11 cycle PCR used barcoded and J-beta primers. One entry per CDR3 protein results from TCRdb running MiXCR on the 5' RACE reads. This sample yields about 690,000 distinct CDR3 sequences, of which approximately 40% are seen a single time; 25% to 35% belongs to the top ten. Per germline, CDR1 MGHDK and CDR2 SYGVNS. This CDR3 is 17 amino acids long. V dropped 4 bases and J dropped 0 bases, with 15 bases sitting between them. This clonotype originated in an older man in good health. This chain joins TRBV25-1 and TRBJ1-4; a weak D match, TRBD1 (6 bases). Sequencing used blood. In DNA, the CDR3 is TGTGCCAGCAGTGGGGACACTCCGTACGCAACTAATGAAAAACTGTTTTTT. Its translation is CASSGDTPYATNEKLFF. Using reference TRBV25-1 and TRBJ1-4 for the parts outside the CDR3, the full variable domain is EADIYQTPRYLVIGTGKKITLECSQTMGHDKMYWYQQDPGMELHLIHYSYGVNSTEKGDLSSESTVSRIRTEHFPLTLESARPSHTSQYLCASSGDTPYATNEKLFFGSGTQLSVL.